This TCR beta chain was recorded in a study of T-cell memory formation after mild COVID-19. General observations from the study: Researchers found some responding clones in pre-infection memory, a sign that cross-reactive memory joined. Chiefly within CM and EM were the contracting CD4+ clones; CD8+ ones were within EMRA. The study found balanced CD4/CD8 in clones contracting day 15 to 85 and a CD4+ lean in later expanders.

CDR1 is SEHNR, CDR2 FQNEAQ, per germline (reference sequence). There are 16 residues in the CDR3. The ends were cut back, 0 bases at V and 6 bases at J, with 17 bases in the middle. 5'RACE primed from the constant segment yielded TCR alpha and TCR beta cDNA libraries bearing sample barcodes and UMIs. TCRdb ran MiXCR on the 5' RACE reads and lists one entry per CDR3 protein. The sample carries fewer than 300,000 distinct CDR3 sequences, over 15% recorded once. Comments on this clonotype: What it binds is not known.

The receptor comes from a young man who had mild COVID-19 (a few samples of this study predate the infection). Cell type and time point are not known. The chain combines TRBV7-9 with TRBJ1-1, with a tentative D call TRBD1 (6 bases). Sequenced input: PBMCs or a T cell subset sorted from them (not recorded which). The DNA of the CDR3 is TGTGCCAGCAGCTTAGCCGCAGGGGCGTTTTGGGCTGAAGCTTTCTTT. Amino acids: CASSLAAGAFWAEAFF.